Listed below are T cell receptor beta chains from one sample, sequenced in a study of early T cells in non-severe SARS-CoV-2 infection. TCRdb called the 5' RACE reads again in MiXCR, with one record for every CDR3 protein. The sample holds about 26,000 distinct CDR3 sequences, roughly 4% seen once. Sequencing was carried out using whole blood. All receptors derive from an adult who was a healthcare worker with PCR-confirmed SARS-CoV-2 infection or an uninfected control (not recorded which). Each CDR3 is given with its conserved first and last residue. A D gene is named only where the DNA matches it firmly. Expanded clones get a size class; other rows say once, few or many, or leave the size out.

j_call clone_size v_call d_call cdr3_nt cdr3_aa
TRBJ2-2 - TRBV7-2 - TGTGCCAGCAGCTTAGGGGCGCTGACCGGGGAGCTGTTTTTT CASSLGALTGELFF
TRBJ2-5 many TRBV2 TRBD1 TGTGCCAGCAGGACAGGGACAAACCAAGAGACCCAGTACTTC CASRTGTNQETQYF
TRBJ2-1 many TRBV18 TRBD2 TGTGCCAGCTCACCGAGACGACTAGCGGGGGATCCCTACAATGAGCAGTTCTTC CASSPRRLAGDPYNEQFF
TRBJ2-4 - TRBV3-1 - TGTGCCAGCAGCCTCGAAGCCAAAAACATTCAGTACTTC CASSLEAKNIQYF
TRBJ2-1 many TRBV7-6 TRBD2 TGTGCCAGCAGCCCCCCAGGGCCGACTAGCGGGAGGCTGGGGAATGAGCAGTTCTTC CASSPPGPTSGRLGNEQFF
TRBJ2-5 few TRBV2 TRBD2 TGTGCCAGCTCCGGGACTAGCGGGAAGCGGGCGATCCAGTACTTC CASSGTSGKRAIQYF
TRBJ2-7 many TRBV20-1 - TGCAGTGCCTCCCCCCCCAGGGACGAGCAGTACTTC CSASPPRDEQYF
TRBJ2-7 many TRBV7-9 - TGTGCCAGCAGCTTTTCTTCGGGAGAGGAGCAGTACTTC CASSFSSGEEQYF
TRBJ2-7 many TRBV10-2 - TGCGCCAGCAGTGAGCCCCCCCTCTGGGGGATATACGAGCAGTACTTC CASSEPPLWGIYEQYF
TRBJ2-5 many TRBV3-1 TRBD1 TGTGCCAGCAGCCAAGGGACAGGGGGGAAGACCCAGTACTTC CASSQGTGGKTQYF
TRBJ2-1 many TRBV5-4 TRBD2 TGTGCCAGCAGCGGTCCGGGACTAGCGGGAGCCGCTGAGCAGTTCTTC CASSGPGLAGAAEQFF
TRBJ2-3 many TRBV10-2 - TGCGCCAGCAGTGGGGGGCCGAGCACAGATACGCAGTATTTT CASSGGPSTDTQYF
TRBJ2-3 many TRBV18 TRBD2 TGTGCCAGCTCCCCCGGGACTAGCGGAGATACGCAGTATTTT CASSPGTSGDTQYF
TRBJ2-5 many TRBV7-2 TRBD2 TGTGCCAGCAGCCCACGGACTAGCGGGAGAGGGGAACAGACCCAGTACTTC CASSPRTSGRGEQTQYF
TRBJ2-3 few TRBV5-8 - TGTGCCAGCAGCACGGACGTGTGGACGCAGTATTTT CASSTDVWTQYF
TRBJ1-5 many TRBV19 - TGTGCCAGTAGGTTTTCCGACAGGATCAATCAGCCCCAGCATTTT CASRFSDRINQPQHF
TRBJ2-1 many TRBV12-3/TRBV12-4 TRBD2 TGTGCCAGCAGCCACCTAGCGGGGGGGTACAATGAGCAGTTCTTC CASSHLAGGYNEQFF
TRBJ2-1 medium-sized TRBV20-1 TRBD2 TGCAGTGCTAGAGTTCGGGGGGATGAGCAGTTCTTC CSARVRGDEQFF
TRBJ2-1 many TRBV5-4 TRBD2 TGTGCCAGCAGCTTGGCCGGAGGAGGCGGGAGCTACAATGAGCAGTTCTTC CASSLAGGGGSYNEQFF
TRBJ2-2 many TRBV7-8 TRBD1 TGTGCCAGCAGCTCGAATGACAGGGGGAACACCGGGGAGCTGTTTTTT CASSSNDRGNTGELFF
TRBJ2-1 many TRBV11-1 - TGTGCCAGCAGCTTAGAGCCCGCCAATGAGCAGTTCTTC CASSLEPANEQFF
TRBJ2-7 many TRBV5-1 TRBD2 TGCGCCAGCAGAGTAAACCCGACTAGCGGCTCCTACGAGCAGTACTTC CASRVNPTSGSYEQYF
TRBJ1-1 - TRBV5-1 TRBD1 TGCGCCAGCAGCTGGGGACAGGGTGATGAAGCTTTCTTT CASSWGQGDEAFF
TRBJ1-1 many TRBV7-8 - TGTGCCAGCAGCCCTACGAGCCAGGGTGAAGCTTTCTTT CASSPTSQGEAFF
TRBJ1-5 many TRBV19 - TGTGCCAGTAGTATTCGGGGGGATCAGCCCCAGCATTTT CASSIRGDQPQHF
TRBJ2-7 many TRBV5-1 - TGCGCCAGCAGCTTTGCTGGTAGTCCCTCCTACGAGCAGTACTTC CASSFAGSPSYEQYF
TRBJ2-3 many TRBV29-1 TRBD2 TGCAGCACTTTGACTAGCGGTAGCACAGATACGCAGTATTTT CSTLTSGSTDTQYF
TRBJ1-5 many TRBV24-1 TRBD1 TGTGCCACCAGTGACTCAAGACAGGGGGGCTTTGCCGTGAATCAGCCCCAGCATTTT CATSDSRQGGFAVNQPQHF
TRBJ2-7 few TRBV11-2 - TGTGCCAGCAGCGTCGACACGACCTACGAGCAGTACTTC CASSVDTTYEQYF
TRBJ2-1 medium-sized TRBV11-2 TRBD1 TGTGCCAGCAGCTCGGGACAGGGGTCCAATGAGCAGTTCTTC CASSSGQGSNEQFF
TRBJ2-3 many TRBV29-1 - TGCAGTTCAAGGGGGGGAGGTACGACAGATACGCAGTATTTT CSSRGGGTTDTQYF
TRBJ2-2 - TRBV3-1 TRBD1 TGTGCCAGCAGCCAAGTAGAGACAGGGGTCGGGGAGCTGTTTTTT CASSQVETGVGELFF
TRBJ2-3 many TRBV5-1 TRBD2 TGCGCCAGCAGCGTTAGCGGGAGATCAGATACGCAGTATTTT CASSVSGRSDTQYF
TRBJ2-7 many TRBV20-1 TRBD2 TGCAGTGCTAGGCGGGCGGGAGGCTCCTACGAGCAGTACTTC CSARRAGGSYEQYF
TRBJ1-4 many TRBV6-6 - TGTGCCAGCAGCCGTGTAATGGAGGAAAAACTGTTTTTT CASSRVMEEKLFF
TRBJ2-5 many TRBV7-2 - TGTGCCAGCAGGTCAGGGCAAGAGACCCAGTACTTC CASRSGQETQYF
TRBJ2-1 many TRBV5-4 - TGTGCCAGCAGTCCGGGTCCGGACAATGAGCAGTTCTTC CASSPGPDNEQFF
TRBJ2-1 few TRBV29-1 - TGCAGCGTTGACTCGGACCAGAGCTCCTACAATGAGCAGTTCTTC CSVDSDQSSYNEQFF
TRBJ2-3 many TRBV6-1 - TGTGCCAGCGAGGGGGGGAGGCATTTT CASEGGRHF
TRBJ2-3 many TRBV7-9 - TGTGCCAGCAGCTTAATTCCCGACCCAGATACGCAGTATTTT CASSLIPDPDTQYF
TRBJ2-3 many TRBV20-1 - TGCAGTGCTAGAGATCCCTCTCCTACAGATACGCAGTATTTT CSARDPSPTDTQYF
TRBJ2-5 many TRBV18 TRBD1 TGTGCCAGCTCACCGGACAGGGCTGAGACCCAGTACTTC CASSPDRAETQYF
TRBJ1-1 many TRBV5-1 TRBD1 TGCGCCAGCAGCTTCCAGGGGGCTATGATGAACACTGAAGCTTTCTTT CASSFQGAMMNTEAFF
TRBJ2-3 many TRBV20-1 - TGCAGTGCTAGTAACGGGTTATCCTATGTTAGGGGCACAGATACGCAGTATTTT CSASNGLSYVRGTDTQYF
TRBJ2-7 few TRBV15 - TGTGCCACCAGCAGAGTCAGATCTTTGAGCTCCTACGAGCAGTACTTC CATSRVRSLSSYEQYF
TRBJ1-1 many TRBV18 - TGTGCCAGCTCAGCGGACAGTGAAGCTTTCTTT CASSADSEAFF
TRBJ2-3 many TRBV12-3/TRBV12-4 - TGTGCCAGCAGTTTAGGGGGGAACACAGATACGCAGTATTTT CASSLGGNTDTQYF
TRBJ2-5 many TRBV6-5 - TGTGCCAGCAGTTACTCGAAACAGGTGGGAAGGATGGAGACCCAGTACTTC CASSYSKQVGRMETQYF
TRBJ2-7 many TRBV6-2/TRBV6-3 - TGTGCCAGCAGGATCGGCCCCGCCTACGAGCAGTACTTC CASRIGPAYEQYF
TRBJ1-5 many TRBV20-1 TRBD1 TGCAGTGCTAGCCCCCGGGACAGGGGGCATCAGCCCCAGCATTTT CSASPRDRGHQPQHF
TRBJ2-6 many TRBV30 - TGTGCCTGGAGCCGGACGTCCTCTGGGGCCAACGTCCTGACTTTC CAWSRTSSGANVLTF
TRBJ1-1 few TRBV27 TRBD1 TGTGCCAGCAGTTCCACAGGGGTGCGGACTGAAGCTTTCTTT CASSSTGVRTEAFF
TRBJ1-3 many TRBV7-2 - TGTGCCAGCAGCTTACTGCCTAGCTCTGGAAACACCATATATTTT CASSLLPSSGNTIYF